This T cell receptor beta chain was sequenced for a study of blood T cell repertoires in COVID-19. The method was immunoSEQ multiplex PCR; TCRdb's version includes in-frame clones alone and lacks a portion of them. The sample has about 37,000 clones, approximately 89% seen once. The sequenced sample consisted of peripheral blood. The clonotype originates from a human donor in a cohort sampled during active COVID-19.

The CDR3 DNA follows: TGTGCCAGCAGCTTGGTTAATAGGGGGAACACTGAAGCTTTCTTT. Its translation: CASSLVNRGNTEAFF. The chain couples TRBV5-6 to TRBJ1-1; a possible D gene is TRBD1 (5 bases). This CDR3 has 15 residues. From germline, CDR1 is SGHDT and CDR2 YYEEEE. The V and J ends lost 0 bases and 1 base respectively, with 10 bases between them. Looking up the rest from reference TRBV5-6 and TRBJ1-1 gives the full variable domain: DAGVTQSPTHLIKTRGQQVTLRCSPKSGHDTVSWYQQALGQGPQFIFQYYEEEERQRGNFPDRFSGHQFPNYSSELNVNALLLGDSALYLCASSLVNRGNTEAFFGQGTRLTVV.